The rows below give T cell receptor beta chains drawn from one sample of a study of blood T cell repertoires in COVID-19. Generated by immunoSEQ multiplex PCR, the TCRdb table keeps only in-frame clones and is missing some. The sample holds roughly 250,000 clones, around 90% seen once. The sequenced sample was PBMCs or T cells enriched from blood (not recorded which). The receptors were sampled from a woman between 50 and 59 years old who had recovered from COVID-19. The conserved cysteine and the conserved F or W are not part of the CDR3 here. The D gene is left open where the match is weak.

v_gene: TRBV27
j_gene: TRBJ2-2
d_gene: NA
CDR3aa: ASSSGRRGLPTGELF

v_gene: TRBV9
j_gene: TRBJ2-1
d_gene: TRBD2
CDR3aa: ASSGGLAAADEQF

v_gene: TRBV7-2
j_gene: TRBJ2-1
d_gene: TRBD2
CDR3aa: ASSLLAGGPGEQF

v_gene: TRBV2
j_gene: TRBJ1-5
d_gene: NA
CDR3aa: ASSLYSTADQPQH

v_gene: TRBV5-4
j_gene: TRBJ2-7
d_gene: NA
CDR3aa: ASSRRASSSYEQY

v_gene: TRBV5-1
j_gene: TRBJ2-1
d_gene: TRBD2
CDR3aa: ASREGLASYNEQF

v_gene: TRBV28
j_gene: TRBJ1-1
d_gene: NA
CDR3aa: ASSSFEETEAF

v_gene: TRBV28
j_gene: TRBJ1-2
d_gene: TRBD1
CDR3aa: ASSLLDRGGGYT

v_gene: TRBV5-1
j_gene: TRBJ1-1
d_gene: NA
CDR3aa: ASSFGDTEAF

v_gene: TRBV7-2
j_gene: TRBJ2-7
d_gene: TRBD2
CDR3aa: ASSLGAGTRDSEQY

v_gene: TRBV7-8
j_gene: TRBJ2-3
d_gene: NA
CDR3aa: ASSPRDTQY

v_gene: TRBV11-2
j_gene: TRBJ2-7
d_gene: TRBD1
CDR3aa: ASSFVGTGRYEQY

v_gene: TRBV6-1
j_gene: TRBJ1-3
d_gene: NA
CDR3aa: ASSERGGNTIY

v_gene: TRBV27
j_gene: TRBJ1-2
d_gene: NA
CDR3aa: ASSSPGQGTQGYT

v_gene: TRBV7-2
j_gene: TRBJ1-6
d_gene: NA
CDR3aa: ASSPNRDNSYNSPLH

v_gene: TRBV10-3
j_gene: TRBJ1-1
d_gene: TRBD1
CDR3aa: AISDPDRGESTEAF

v_gene: TRBV7-6
j_gene: TRBJ2-7
d_gene: NA
CDR3aa: ASSHTGGLPPGEQY

v_gene: TRBV27
j_gene: TRBJ1-2
d_gene: NA
CDR3aa: ASSLSPNYGYT

v_gene: TRBV28
j_gene: TRBJ1-5
d_gene: NA
CDR3aa: ASSPRNQPQH

v_gene: TRBV7-8
j_gene: TRBJ2-1
d_gene: NA
CDR3aa: ASSSPLGTYQHNEQF

v_gene: TRBV7-2
j_gene: TRBJ1-2
d_gene: NA
CDR3aa: ASSLSRDSRGYT

v_gene: TRBV13
j_gene: TRBJ2-3
d_gene: TRBD2
CDR3aa: ASSQTVGREGRRTDTQY

v_gene: TRBV9
j_gene: TRBJ2-7
d_gene: TRBD1
CDR3aa: ASSAEGTGRDEQY

v_gene: TRBV2
j_gene: TRBJ1-2
d_gene: TRBD1
CDR3aa: ASSLQGASGYT

v_gene: TRBV28
j_gene: TRBJ2-7
d_gene: NA
CDR3aa: ASTGGRGEQY

v_gene: TRBV27
j_gene: TRBJ2-3
d_gene: TRBD2
CDR3aa: ASSTLAGRTDTQY

v_gene: TRBV9
j_gene: TRBJ2-3
d_gene: NA
CDR3aa: ASSVLSTDTQY

v_gene: TRBV9
j_gene: TRBJ2-1
d_gene: TRBD2
CDR3aa: ASSVTSGGRDEQF

v_gene: TRBV15
j_gene: TRBJ2-6
d_gene: NA
CDR3aa: ATSRRASGANVLT

v_gene: TRBV5-1
j_gene: TRBJ2-5
d_gene: TRBD2
CDR3aa: ASSLASGRETQY

v_gene: TRBV7-2
j_gene: TRBJ2-1
d_gene: TRBD2
CDR3aa: ASSSAGLAGVHEQF

v_gene: TRBV28
j_gene: TRBJ1-1
d_gene: NA
CDR3aa: ASSLYTGFTEAF

v_gene: TRBV12-3/TRBV12-4
j_gene: TRBJ2-1
d_gene: NA
CDR3aa: ASRQTADNEQF

v_gene: TRBV18
j_gene: TRBJ2-4
d_gene: TRBD2
CDR3aa: ASSPTGGGNAAKNIQY

v_gene: TRBV5-1
j_gene: TRBJ2-3
d_gene: NA
CDR3aa: ASSLPQGVGDTQY

v_gene: TRBV9
j_gene: TRBJ2-7
d_gene: NA
CDR3aa: ASSGGTAAYEQY

v_gene: TRBV6-5
j_gene: TRBJ2-1
d_gene: TRBD2
CDR3aa: ASSPPAGGPNEQF

v_gene: TRBV7-3
j_gene: TRBJ2-3
d_gene: TRBD1
CDR3aa: ASSLTGGASDTQY

v_gene: TRBV28
j_gene: TRBJ2-1
d_gene: TRBD2
CDR3aa: ASSTSGTYNEQF

v_gene: TRBV29-1
j_gene: TRBJ2-1
d_gene: TRBD2
CDR3aa: SVEGAGTSADNEQF

v_gene: TRBV28
j_gene: TRBJ1-1
d_gene: TRBD1
CDR3aa: ASSAGTGGRTEAF

v_gene: TRBV7-8
j_gene: TRBJ2-7
d_gene: TRBD2
CDR3aa: ASSSLAGETYEQY

v_gene: TRBV4-1
j_gene: TRBJ2-3
d_gene: TRBD2
CDR3aa: ASSSSGRAYPDTQY

v_gene: TRBV29-1
j_gene: TRBJ2-1
d_gene: NA
CDR3aa: SVGSRGSREQF

v_gene: TRBV19
j_gene: TRBJ2-7
d_gene: TRBD1
CDR3aa: ASGGTGVINEQY

v_gene: TRBV28
j_gene: TRBJ1-6
d_gene: TRBD1
CDR3aa: ASGTGDSPLH

v_gene: TRBV4-1
j_gene: TRBJ2-7
d_gene: TRBD1
CDR3aa: ASSPLPGQGGIAYEQY

v_gene: TRBV28
j_gene: TRBJ1-2
d_gene: NA
CDR3aa: ASSSGVWGYGYT

v_gene: TRBV20-1
j_gene: TRBJ1-4
d_gene: NA
CDR3aa: SAPGREKLF

v_gene: TRBV27
j_gene: TRBJ2-2
d_gene: NA
CDR3aa: ASTQMTGWTGELF

v_gene: TRBV7-9
j_gene: TRBJ2-7
d_gene: NA
CDR3aa: ASSLDRAEIYEQY

v_gene: TRBV12-3/TRBV12-4
j_gene: TRBJ2-3
d_gene: NA
CDR3aa: ASSPRNTDTQY